This TCR beta chain was recorded in a study of OX40 agonist ivuxolimab in advanced cancers. Points from the study as a whole: With doses of 0.1 to 3.0 mg/kg, CD4+ and CD8+ blood T cells had undergone clonal expansion by week 6. Individuals who were partial responders at 0.1-3.0 mg/kg had clonal expansion that ranked among the lowest. Some patients who did not respond also had low normalized T-cell clonal expansion.

Comment on this clone: Its antigen remains unidentified.

Repertoires were generated with immunoSEQ multiplex PCR, while TCRdb's copy carries only in-frame clones and drops some. The sample lists about 53,000 clones, roughly 80% occurring once. This CDR3 spans 14 amino acids. Looked up from germline, CDR1 is LNHDA and CDR2 is SQIVND (reference sequence). Trimming removed 3 bases from V and 5 bases from J, with 13 bases in between. The source is an adult with an advanced solid tumor such as melanoma, head and neck, liver or kidney cancer. Sequenced material: CD4+ or CD8+ T cells sorted from blood, taken in a trial of the OX40 agonist ivuxolimab. The rearrangement links TRBV19 to TRBJ2-5; no clear D gene. CDR3 amino acids: CASSIPLGSETQYF. CDR3 nucleotide sequence: TGTGCCAGTAGTATCCCCCTTGGTTCCGAGACCCAGTACTTC.